Here is one TCR beta chain with its context. This record comes from a study of CD8+CD57+ T cells in acquired aplastic anemia. Both TCR beta VDJ combination and CDR3 sequence profiling were carried out. Genomic DNA was the template for this profiling. TCRdb called the reads again in MiXCR, with one record for every CDR3 protein. The sample records 200,000 to 250,000 distinct CDR3 sequences, more than 55% being singletons. CD8+CD57+ cell expansion had been shown by flow cytometry in patients chosen for sequencing. CDR3 size: 11 residues. Germline values: CDR1 SGHAT, CDR2 FQNNGV. The V end lost 4 bases, the J end lost 9 bases, and 7 bases lay between the germline ends.

The chain uses TRBV11-2 and TRBJ1-3; D is ambiguous. This TCR was sampled from a human donor with aplastic anemia. Sequencing was performed on sorted CD4+, CD8+, or CD8+CD57+ T cells (not recorded which) from PBMCs. CDR3 amino acids: CASSSSGTIYF. The CDR3 DNA follows: TGTGCCAGCAGCTCGTCCGGCACCATATATTTT.